This TCR beta chain was identified during a study of CD8 T cells in Susac syndrome. To note about this clonotype: The antigen is unknown.

Study-level findings and limits: Clonal expansion was not seen in any Susac syndrome CD4+ T cell repertoire.

This CDR3 comprises 15 residues. Trimming took 1 base from V and 7 from J; bases not matched to a gene: 6. Per germline, CDR1 SGHTA and CDR2 FQGNSA. A quantity of about 0.5 to 1 ug RNA underwent reverse transcription using random hexamers. Via MiXCR, TCRdb re-called the immunoSEQ multiplex PCR reads, giving one row per CDR3 protein. The sample shows 55,000 to 75,000 distinct CDR3 sequences, 93% of them seen only once. This receptor was taken from a human donor with Susac syndrome. This sequence joins TRBV7-2 and TRBJ1-5; 8 nucleotides agree with TRBD1. The source material was CD4+ T cells from PBMCs. CDR3 nucleotides: TGTGCCAGCAGCTTAGGGCCAGGGGGCAGGCAGCCCCAGCATTTT. This gives the protein CASSLGPGGRQPQHF.